A single sample is the source of the 26 T cell receptor beta chains below, sequenced in a study of shared clonotypes between healthy human individuals. Libraries were prepared by immunoSEQ multiplex PCR; TCRdb keeps only in-frame clonotypes and omits some of them. The repertoire consists of about 490,000 clones, with 60% to 80% occurring once and the leading ten covering around 13%. The sample was PBMCs. All receptors come from a woman aged 40 to 50 in good health. Some clones in this sample may be carry-over from other donors' samples.

The V and J genes are TRBV2 and TRBJ2-2; D might be TRBD2 (5 bases). V lost 6 bases, J lost 3 bases, and 11 bases lay in between. Per germline, CDR1 SNHLY and CDR2 FYNNEI. The CDR3 is 14 amino acids. CDR3 DNA sequence: TGTGCCAGCAGCCAGGACTTGTACACCGGGGAGCTGTTTTTT. Translation: CASSQDLYTGELFF. The complete variable domain, with remaining parts taken from reference TRBV2 and TRBJ2-2, reads EPEVTQTPSHQVTQMGQEVILRCVPISNHLYFYWYRQILGQKVEFLVSFYNNEISEKSEIFDDQFSVERPDGSNFTLKIRSTKLEDSAMYFCASSQDLYTGELFFGEGSRLTVL.

J is TRBJ2-7 and V is TRBV9; 12 bases align to TRBD2. Trimming cost V 2 bases and J 5 bases; bases outside gene matches: 5. Looked up from germline, CDR1 is SGDLS and CDR2 is YYNGEE. There are 15 residues in the CDR3. The CDR3, as DNA: TGTGCCAGCAGCGTGACTAGCGGGAGTTTCCACGAGCAGTACTTC. Amino acids: CASSVTSGSFHEQYF.

This clone was counted once. The CDR3 is CASSQDGGQGSYEQYF. The DNA of the CDR3 is TGTGCCAGCAGCCAAGATGGAGGACAGGGGTCCTACGAGCAGTACTTC. The chain recombines TRBV7-9 with TRBJ2-7; 9 bases are a match to TRBD1. The CDR3 length is 16 residues. In germline, CDR1 is SEHNR, CDR2 FQNEAQ (reference sequence). J was trimmed by 1 base and V by 5 bases; bases with no gene match: 9.

V is TRBV11-2 and J is TRBJ2-3; the D gene is possibly TRBD2 (5 bases). Per the germline V gene, CDR1 is SGHAT and CDR2 is FQNNGV. This CDR3 comprises 16 residues. The V end lost 3 bases, the J end lost 3 bases, and 16 bases lay between the germline ends. The CDR3 region has the DNA TGTGCCAGCAGCTTGGTACCGGGGAGTGTAACAGATACGCAGTATTTT. Amino acids: CASSLVPGSVTDTQYF.

The V and J genes are TRBV7-2 and TRBJ2-5; D unresolved. Trimming cost V 1 base and J 4 bases, with 7 bases left between them. The CDR3 extends over 13 amino acids. Germline V gene sequence: CDR1 SGHTA, CDR2 FQGNSA. The CDR3 loop reads CASSLGSRETQYF. The CDR3 DNA reads TGTGCCAGCAGCTTAGGGTCGCGAGAGACCCAGTACTTC.

The chain is built from TRBV5-1 and TRBJ2-1; 7 positions agree with TRBD2. The CDR3 sequence is 14 residues long. V gave up 6 bases and J gave up 2 bases; unmatched junction bases: 5. The germline V gene has CDR1 SGHRS and CDR2 YFSETQ. Here the CDR3 DNA reads TGCGCCAGCAAGCTAAGCGGGACCTACAATGAGCAGTTCTTC. This sequence encodes CASKLSGTYNEQFF.

V usage is TRBV2 and J usage is TRBJ1-2; 9 bases map to TRBD1. CDR1 is SNHLY, CDR2 FYNNEI, per germline. This CDR3 has 15 residues. V gave up 6 bases and J gave up 6 bases; unmatched junction bases: 11. CDR3 region: CASSRQGVEYDGYTF. As DNA, the CDR3 is TGTGCCAGCAGCAGACAGGGGGTAGAGTATGATGGCTACACCTTC.

The chain couples TRBV7-3 to TRBJ2-3; D is ambiguous. The CDR3 spans 15 residues. CDR1 and CDR2 from the germline V gene are SGHTA and FQGTGA. With 5 bases removed from V and 2 bases from J, the gap between germline ends came to 14 bases. The CDR3 DNA is TGTGCCAGCAGCCCGGGCCATGGGGTCACAGATACGCAGTATTTT. It specifies CASSPGHGVTDTQYF.

V gene TRBV29-1 combines with J gene TRBJ2-3; tentative D call: TRBD2 (6 bases). Trimming took off 5 bases at V and 3 bases at J, with 12 bases between the two ends. Germline CDR1 is SQVTM and CDR2 is ANQGSEA. This CDR3 spans 13 amino acids. The CDR3 sequence: CSVPGLTTDTQYF. The CDR3 DNA sequence: TGCAGCGTTCCCGGACTAACTACAGATACGCAGTATTTT.

The J gene is TRBJ1-1, the V gene TRBV2; 8 bases align to TRBD1. The CDR3 has 18 amino acids. Germline lookup yields CDR1 SNHLY and CDR2 FYNNEI. V lost 7 bases to trimming and J lost 3 bases; unmatched junction nucleotides: 19. In DNA form, the CDR3 reads TGTGCCAGCAAGAGTCACAGGGGGGGTTTGGGTACCCACACTGAAGCTTTCTTT. Protein: CASKSHRGGLGTHTEAFF. The entire variable domain, with the rest obtained from reference TRBV2 and TRBJ1-1, is as follows: EPEVTQTPSHQVTQMGQEVILRCVPISNHLYFYWYRQILGQKVEFLVSFYNNEISEKSEIFDDQFSVERPDGSNFTLKIRSTKLEDSAMYFCASKSHRGGLGTHTEAFFGQGTRLTVV.

The chain links TRBV9 to TRBJ2-3; TRBD2 agrees at 9 bases. CDR1 is SGDLS, CDR2 YYNGEE, per germline. The V gene end was trimmed by 3 bases and the J gene end by 3 bases; junction bases not matched to a gene: 2. The CDR3 consists of 14 residues. The CDR3 is CASSESGRTDTQYF. In DNA, the CDR3 is TGTGCCAGCAGCGAGAGCGGGAGGACAGATACGCAGTATTTT.

J is TRBJ2-5 and V is TRBV19; no definite D call. CDR1 is LNHDA and CDR2 is SQIVND in the germline V gene (reference sequence). V lost 3 bases and J lost 1, with 6 bases in between. The CDR3 runs 13 residues. The DNA of the CDR3 is TGTGCCAGTAGTATCCAGAGCCAAGAGACCCAGTACTTC. Amino acid sequence: CASSIQSQETQYF.

This clone was detected only once. The V gene is TRBV7-2, the J gene TRBJ2-1; D is possibly TRBD2 (6 bases). The germline gives CDR1 SGHTA, CDR2 FQGNSA. This CDR3 region has 13 residues. Trimming shortened V by 1 base and J by 7 bases, and 8 bases separated the two germline ends. CDR3 loop: CASSLVRENEQFF. The CDR3 coding sequence is TGTGCCAGCAGCTTAGTACGGGAGAATGAGCAGTTCTTC.

The V call is TRBV5-1, the J call TRBJ1-4, with D perhaps TRBD1 (5 bases). The germline V and J ends were trimmed by 0 bases and 7 bases, with 19 bases remaining between them. Germline values: CDR1 SGHRS, CDR2 YFSETQ. The CDR3 sequence is 17 residues long. The CDR3 loop reads CASSLVYRDGIGEKLFF. The DNA for the CDR3 is TGCGCCAGCAGCTTGGTATATAGGGACGGGATCGGTGAAAAACTGTTTTTT.

V gene TRBV7-9 combines with J gene TRBJ2-1, with TRBD2 matching 8 bases. J lost 0 bases, V lost 5 bases, and 15 bases had no gene match. The CDR3 covers 19 residues. Germline loops: CDR1 SEHNR, CDR2 FQNEAQ (reference sequence). The CDR3 sequence: CASSPPSGQSSSSYNEQFF. CDR3 DNA sequence: TGTGCCAGCAGCCCACCTAGCGGGCAGAGCTCGAGCTCCTACAATGAGCAGTTCTTC. The full variable domain, in which reference TRBV7-9 and TRBJ2-1 provide the parts outside the CDR3, is DTGVSQNPRHKITKRGQNVTFRCDPISEHNRLYWYRQTLGQGPEFLTYFQNEAQLEKSRLLSDRFSAERPKGSFSTLEIQRTEQGDSAMYLCASSPPSGQSSSSYNEQFFGPGTRLTVL.

This chain uses TRBV7-2 with TRBJ1-2; D unresolved. V lost 1 base and J lost 8, with 11 bases in between. CDR3 length equals 13 residues. Germline V gene lookup returns CDR1 SGHTA and CDR2 FQGNSA. The chain's CDR3 is CASSLGIYGGYTF. CDR3 nucleotide sequence: TGTGCCAGCAGCTTAGGTATCTACGGGGGCTACACCTTC.

The V call is TRBV7-8, the J call TRBJ2-3; 14 nucleotides match TRBD2. This CDR3 has 18 amino acids. Germline values: CDR1 SGHVS, CDR2 FQNEAQ. The junction had 9 bases not matched to a gene; V was cut back by 5 bases and J by 2 bases. In nucleotides, the CDR3 is TGTGCCAGCAGCCACGGGACTAGCGGGAGCATGGTCACAGATACGCAGTATTTT. This codes for CASSHGTSGSMVTDTQYF.

The J gene is TRBJ2-3, the V gene TRBV2, with D unclear. The CDR3 consists of 13 residues. The V and J ends lost 6 bases and 0 bases respectively, with 7 bases between them. The germline V gene has CDR1 SNHLY and CDR2 FYNNEI. The CDR3 loop reads CASRLRSTDTQYF. CDR3 DNA: TGTGCCAGCAGACTCCGGAGCACAGATACGCAGTATTTT.

This chain connects TRBV5-1 to TRBJ2-3, with TRBD2 identical over 8 bases. The germline V gene has CDR1 SGHRS and CDR2 YFSETQ. J was trimmed by 4 bases and V by 0 bases; bases with no gene match: 7. The CDR3 runs to 16 residues. The CDR3: CASSLDRLAGSDTQYF. CDR3 bases: TGCGCCAGCAGCTTGGACCGTTTAGCGGGATCAGATACGCAGTATTTT.

CDR3 sequence: CASSLAFSWPYNEQFF. CDR3 nucleotide sequence: TGTGCCAGCAGCTTAGCCTTCTCCTGGCCTTACAATGAGCAGTTCTTC. The rearrangement links TRBV13 to TRBJ2-1; D gene uncertain. This CDR3 is built from 16 residues. CDR1 is PRHDT, CDR2 FYEKMQ, per germline (reference sequence). V lost 1 base and J lost 4, with 14 bases in between. The variable domain in full, completed from reference TRBV13 and TRBJ2-1, reads AAGVIQSPRHLIKEKRETATLKCYPIPRHDTVYWYQQGPGQDPQFLISFYEKMQSDKGSIPDRFSAQQFSDYHSELNMSSLELGDSALYFCASSLAFSWPYNEQFFGPGTRLTVL.

The gene calls are TRBV28 and TRBJ1-5; 7 bases fit TRBD1. The V and J ends lost 5 bases and 7 bases, in that order; junction bases with no gene match: 5. The CDR3 runs to 13 residues. CDR1 is MDHEN and CDR2 is SYDVKM in the germline V gene. The CDR3 DNA is TGTGCCAGCAGTGGACAGGTAGCGCAGCCCCAGCATTTT. Its translation is CASSGQVAQPQHF.

For the CDR3, the DNA is TGTGCCAGCAGCCAACTGGACGGTACTCATACGCAGTATTTT. Protein: CASSQLDGTHTQYF. The chain carries TRBV4-2 and TRBJ2-3; D is unresolved. Trimming pared 2 bases from V and 7 bases from J, leaving 13 bases between. Germline loops: CDR1 LGHNA, CDR2 YNFKEQ. CDR3 length: 14 amino acids.

The chain joins TRBV5-5 to TRBJ2-1, with 8 bases lining up with TRBD2. With V trimmed by 5 bases and J by 0 bases, 1 base remained unmatched. The CDR3 is 14 residues long. CDR1 is SGHKS, CDR2 YYEKEE, per germline (reference sequence). CDR3 nucleotides: TGTGCCAGCAGTAGCGGGATCTCCTACAATGAGCAGTTCTTC. It codes for CASSSGISYNEQFF. The whole variable domain, remainder taken from reference TRBV5-5 and TRBJ2-1, is DAGVTQSPTHLIKTRGQQVTLRCSPISGHKSVSWYQQVLGQGPQFIFQYYEKEERGRGNFPDRFSARQFPNYSSELNVNALLLGDSALYLCASSSGISYNEQFFGPGTRLTVL.

The chain uses TRBV4-2 and TRBJ2-3; D might be TRBD2 (6 bases). Per germline, CDR1 LGHNA and CDR2 YNFKEQ. There are 15 residues in the CDR3. With 0 bases removed from V and 5 bases from J, the gap between germline ends came to 12 bases. CDR3 sequence: CASSQDARGLDTQYF. The CDR3 DNA sequence: TGTGCCAGCAGCCAAGACGCAAGGGGACTAGATACGCAGTATTTT.

The rearrangement uses TRBV5-1 and TRBJ2-1, with unresolved D. Trimming stripped 3 bases from V and 4 bases from J, with 8 bases between. The CDR3 is 13 residues long. CDR1 and CDR2 (germline): SGHRS, YFSETQ. The CDR3: CASSSDGYNEQFF. The CDR3 coding sequence is TGCGCCAGCAGCTCCGACGGATACAATGAGCAGTTCTTC.

This clone was found many times. The genes are TRBV11-2 and TRBJ1-1; TRBD1 might be the D (5 bases). Germline-derived CDR1 and CDR2 are SGHAT and FQNNGV. The V and J ends lost 5 bases and 9 bases respectively, with 16 bases between them. This CDR3 comprises 13 residues. The CDR3 bases are TGTGCCAGCAGCCCGAACGGGGGGAGGAAAGCTTTCTTT. It is translated as CASSPNGGRKAFF.